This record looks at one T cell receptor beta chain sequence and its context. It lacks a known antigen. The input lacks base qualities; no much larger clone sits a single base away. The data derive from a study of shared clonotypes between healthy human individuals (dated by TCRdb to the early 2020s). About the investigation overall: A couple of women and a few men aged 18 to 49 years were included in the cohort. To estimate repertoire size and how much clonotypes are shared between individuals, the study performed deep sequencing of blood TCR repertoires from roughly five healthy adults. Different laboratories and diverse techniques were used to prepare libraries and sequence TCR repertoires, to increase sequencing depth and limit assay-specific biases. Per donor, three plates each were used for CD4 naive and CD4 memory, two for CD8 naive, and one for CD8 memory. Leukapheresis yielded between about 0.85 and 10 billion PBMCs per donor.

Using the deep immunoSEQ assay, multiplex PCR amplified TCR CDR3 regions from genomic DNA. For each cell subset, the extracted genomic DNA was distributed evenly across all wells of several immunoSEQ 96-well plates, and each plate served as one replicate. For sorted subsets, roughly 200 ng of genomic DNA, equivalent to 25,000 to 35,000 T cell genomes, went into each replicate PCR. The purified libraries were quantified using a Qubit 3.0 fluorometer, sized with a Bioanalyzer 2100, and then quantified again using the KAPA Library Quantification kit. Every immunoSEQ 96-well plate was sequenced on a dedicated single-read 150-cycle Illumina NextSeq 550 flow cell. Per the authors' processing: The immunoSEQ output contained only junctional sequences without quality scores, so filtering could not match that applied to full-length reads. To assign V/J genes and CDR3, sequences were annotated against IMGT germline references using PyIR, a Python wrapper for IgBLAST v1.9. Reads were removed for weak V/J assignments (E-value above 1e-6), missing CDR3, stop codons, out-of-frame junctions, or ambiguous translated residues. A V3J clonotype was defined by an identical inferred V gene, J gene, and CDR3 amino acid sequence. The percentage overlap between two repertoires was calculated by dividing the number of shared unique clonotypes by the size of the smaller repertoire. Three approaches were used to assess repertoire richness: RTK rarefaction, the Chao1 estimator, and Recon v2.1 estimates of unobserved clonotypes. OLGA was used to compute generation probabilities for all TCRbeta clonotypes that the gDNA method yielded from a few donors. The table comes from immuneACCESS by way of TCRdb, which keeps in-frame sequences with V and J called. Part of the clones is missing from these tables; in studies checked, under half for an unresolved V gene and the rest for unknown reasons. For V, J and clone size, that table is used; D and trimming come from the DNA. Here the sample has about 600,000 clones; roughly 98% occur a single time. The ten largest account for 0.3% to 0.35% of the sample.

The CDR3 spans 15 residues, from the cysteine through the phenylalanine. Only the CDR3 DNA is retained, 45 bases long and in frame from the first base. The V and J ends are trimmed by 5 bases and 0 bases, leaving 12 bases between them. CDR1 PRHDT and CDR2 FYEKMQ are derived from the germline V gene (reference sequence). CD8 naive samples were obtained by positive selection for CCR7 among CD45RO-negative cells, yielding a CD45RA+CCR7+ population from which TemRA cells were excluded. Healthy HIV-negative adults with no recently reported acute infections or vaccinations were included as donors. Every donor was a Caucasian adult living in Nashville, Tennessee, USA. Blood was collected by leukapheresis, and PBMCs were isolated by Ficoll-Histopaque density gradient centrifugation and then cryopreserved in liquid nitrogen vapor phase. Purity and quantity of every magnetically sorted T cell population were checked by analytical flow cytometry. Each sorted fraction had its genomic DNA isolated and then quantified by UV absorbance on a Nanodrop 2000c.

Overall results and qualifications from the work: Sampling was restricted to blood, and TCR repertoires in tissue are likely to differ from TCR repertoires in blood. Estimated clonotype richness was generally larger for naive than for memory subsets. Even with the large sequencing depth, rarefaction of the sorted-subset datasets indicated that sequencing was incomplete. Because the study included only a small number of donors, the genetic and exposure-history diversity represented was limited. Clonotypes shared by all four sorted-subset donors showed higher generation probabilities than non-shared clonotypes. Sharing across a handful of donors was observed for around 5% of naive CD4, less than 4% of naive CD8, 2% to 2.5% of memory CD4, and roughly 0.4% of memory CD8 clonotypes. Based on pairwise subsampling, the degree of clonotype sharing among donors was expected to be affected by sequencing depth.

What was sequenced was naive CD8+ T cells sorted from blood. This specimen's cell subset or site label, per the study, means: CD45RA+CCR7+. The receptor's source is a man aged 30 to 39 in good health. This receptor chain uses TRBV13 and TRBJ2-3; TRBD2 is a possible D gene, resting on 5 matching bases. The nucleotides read TGTGCCAGCAGCCCAGCGGCGGCTAGCACAGATACGCAGTATTTT. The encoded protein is CASSPAAASTDTQYF.